Below, one TCR beta chain is given with its context. This sample stems from a study of blood T cell repertoires in COVID-19. About the study: Sources were T cells, B-cell-depleted T cells, or PBMCs; the material itself was cDNA or gDNA.

In the study's own analysis: Amplification of reference gene primers was used by the study to estimate nucleated cell counts. TCRdb's table, derived via immunoSEQ multiplex PCR, lists solely in-frame clones and lacks some. V and J calls and clone size are given by that table; D and trimming were obtained from the DNA. The sample includes about 260,000 clones, around 90% of them seen just once. This CDR3 is 15 amino acids long. Trimming at V came to 3 bases and at J to 6 bases, leaving 5 bases not matched to a gene. CDR1 is MGHRA, CDR2 YSYEKL, per germline. The clonotype originates from a human donor in a cohort sampled during active COVID-19. The chain is built from TRBV4-1 and TRBJ1-5, with 10 bases matching TRBD1. The specimen sequenced was peripheral blood. The CDR3 sequence: CASSQGTGARQPQHF. The CDR3 region has the DNA TGCGCCAGCAGCCAGGGGACAGGGGCCCGTCAGCCCCAGCATTTT.